This TCR beta chain was recorded in a study of human thymus T cells. Study results and caveats: Thymic and blood repertoires showed apparently biased V and J gene usage.

In the case of this clone: As yet, its antigen is unknown.

Generated by immunoSEQ multiplex PCR, the TCRdb table keeps only in-frame clones and is missing some. This table holds 55,000 to 85,000 clones, 95% found once. During corrective heart surgery, resections were taken, and the thymus tissue came from them. Per germline, CDR1 MDHEN and CDR2 SYDVKM. The CDR3 runs 16 residues. V dropped 4 bases and J dropped 0 bases, with 13 bases sitting between them. The specimen sequenced was thymus tissue. The TCR originated in a girl less than two years old with a congenital heart defect but otherwise immunologically healthy. This sequence joins TRBV28 and TRBJ2-1; no definite D call. DNA of the CDR3: TGTGCCAGCAGTTACCCCCTGGGAAGCTCCTACAATGAGCAGTTCTTC. Translation gives CASSYPLGSSYNEQFF.